This TCR beta chain emerged from a study of metastatic and nonmetastatic thyroid tumors. Overall study context: Both malignant and benign thyroid patients supplied peripheral blood and tumor or nodule tissue samples, across which the repertoires of these patients were then compared.

Per the original data handling: Across clinicopathological groups, CDR3 differences served as the basis for building a distant-metastasis classifier for papillary thyroid cancer. TCRdb called clones again from the PCR reads with MiXCR. The V and J calls here are based on TCRdb, not the publication. The sample has tens of thousands of clones; roughly 12% are singletons. Patients underwent thyroid surgery, and none had received any treatment before it. This clone was seen repeatedly, ten times or more. No antigen is known for it. The study, taken as a whole, reports: In blood and tumor, TCR beta diversity was reportedly significantly higher in malignant thyroid tumors than in benign nodules.

The sequencing input was blood. The origin of this receptor is a male donor with papillary thyroid cancer or a benign thyroid nodule (not recorded which). Some clones in this sample may be carry-over from other donors' samples.

This CDR3 reads CASTLRGDQPQHF. The CDR3 bases are TGTGCCAGCACCTTGCGGGGCGATCAGCCCCAGCATTTT. The V call is TRBV7-9, the J call TRBJ1-5; D perhaps matches TRBD1 (5 bases). The CDR3 loop spans 13 amino acids. Per germline, CDR1 SEHNR and CDR2 FQNEAQ (reference sequence). V lost 7 bases and J lost 5, with 12 bases in between.